This TCR beta chain was found in a study of CD8 T cells in ankylosing spondylitis. A few counts support this clonotype. The CDR3 loop spans 15 amino acids. The V end lost 6 bases, the J end lost 6 bases, and 18 bases lay between the germline ends. Per germline, CDR1 SGHRS and CDR2 YFSETQ. 5'-RACE, quantitative and with molecular barcodes, yielded the TCR beta libraries. TCRdb called the 5' RACE reads again in MiXCR, with one record for every CDR3 protein. The sample has roughly 35,000 distinct CDR3 sequences, over 10% seen once; the top ten hold 32%. The chain couples TRBV5-1 to TRBJ2-2; D remains ambiguous. Sequencing input: synovial fluid, either unsorted or a sorted T cell fraction (not recorded which). The origin of this receptor is a male donor with ankylosing spondylitis. CDR3 amino acids: CASTDSYYLSGELFF. Here the CDR3 DNA reads TGCGCCAGCACCGATTCTTACTATTTGTCCGGGGAGCTGTTTTTT.